The present entry profiles one T cell receptor beta chain with its context. No antigen is known for it. The data were taken from a study of T cell responses to AZD1222 COVID-19 vaccine. Overall study context: Pooling of second doses given at about 4 or about 12 weeks was done. Study-wide points: Distributed over spike, vaccine-associated CD4 TCRs predominated at 160-218 and 743-854. Repertoires were collected only later (after the peak T cell response had occurred). Just six or seven AZD1222 recipients tested seropositive at baseline.

The CDR3 sequence is 14 residues long. Germline V CDR1 and CDR2: SGHAT, FQNNGV. The ends were cut back, 0 bases at V and 6 bases at J, with 12 bases in the middle. The data were produced by immunoSEQ multiplex PCR, yet TCRdb's version contains in-frame clones alone and is incomplete. The sample shows about 140,000 clones, 85% to 90% of them seen only once. The starting material was peripheral blood, obtained on day 0 of AZD1222 vaccination. The gene calls are TRBV11-2 and TRBJ2-7; D remains unclear. The sequence was collected from an adult in good health. CDR3 sequence (DNA): TGTGCCAGCAGCTTAGATCCCGGTGCTTTCGAGCAGTACTTC. This sequence encodes CASSLDPGAFEQYF. The full variable domain, completed using reference TRBV11-2 and TRBJ2-7, is EAGVAQSPRYKIIEKRQSVAFWCNPISGHATLYWYQQILGQGPKLLIQFQNNGVVDDSQLPKDRFSAERLKGVDSTLKIQPAKLEDSAVYLCASSLDPGAFEQYFGPGTRLTVT.